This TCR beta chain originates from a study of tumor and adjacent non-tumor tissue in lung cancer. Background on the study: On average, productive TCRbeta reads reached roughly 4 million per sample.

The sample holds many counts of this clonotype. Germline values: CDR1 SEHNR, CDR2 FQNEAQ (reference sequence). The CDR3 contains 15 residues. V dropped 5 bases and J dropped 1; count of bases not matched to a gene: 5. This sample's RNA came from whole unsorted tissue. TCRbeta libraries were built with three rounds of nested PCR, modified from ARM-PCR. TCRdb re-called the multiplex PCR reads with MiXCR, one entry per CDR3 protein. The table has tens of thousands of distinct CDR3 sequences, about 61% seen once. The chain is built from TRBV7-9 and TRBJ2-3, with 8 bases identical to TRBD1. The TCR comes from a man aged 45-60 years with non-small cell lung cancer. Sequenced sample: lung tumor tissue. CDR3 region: CASSGTGSGTDTQYF. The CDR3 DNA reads TGTGCCAGCAGCGGGACAGGCTCTGGCACAGATACGCAGTATTTT.